This T cell receptor beta chain is drawn from a study of primary melanoma T cells and metastatic recurrence. The patients had surgically resected primary melanoma at risk of metastatic recurrence. The data were produced by immunoSEQ multiplex PCR, yet TCRdb's version contains in-frame clones alone and is incomplete. The sample gives about 1,400 clones, 80% to 90% of which show up once; roughly an eighth is in the top ten. Notes on the study in general: T-cell fraction over 20% seemed protective regardless of ulceration or nodes.

A note on this clone: Its cognate antigen is unknown.

CDR3 length equals 12 residues. Per the germline V gene, CDR1 is MNHGY and CDR2 is SAAAGT. Deletions cut 6 bases from V and 5 bases from J, with 10 bases between. J is TRBJ1-2 and V is TRBV6-8; D not resolved. Sequenced input: melanoma tumor tissue. This clonotype was obtained from a human donor with melanoma. The CDR3 DNA follows: TGTGCCAGCAGCCCCGACCGATATGGCTACACCTTC. Its translation: CASSPDRYGYTF.